The 17 T cell receptor beta chains presented below share a single source sample, sequenced in a study of identical twins. TCRdb re-called the 5' RACE reads through MiXCR, storing one row per CDR3 protein. The sample has 200,000 to 250,000 distinct CDR3 sequences, about an eighth seen once; the top ten hold around 9.5%. The sequenced sample consisted of memory (CD45RO+) T cells sorted from blood. The receptors come from a woman under 30 in good health.

This chain uses TRBV20-1 with TRBJ2-1; a weak D match, TRBD1 (6 bases). This CDR3 comprises 13 residues. Germline lookup yields CDR1 DFQATT and CDR2 SNEGSKA (reference sequence). CDR3 bases: TGCAGGATTCAGGGGAGCTCCTACAATGAGCAGTTCTTC. Its translation is CRIQGSSYNEQFF.

This clonotype showed up just a few times. V usage is TRBV10-3 and J usage is TRBJ1-4; 12 bases map to TRBD1. Germline-derived CDR1 and CDR2 are ENHRY and SYGVKD. Losses at the gene ends were 8 bases for V and 8 bases for J; bases not matched to a gene: 3. This CDR3 region has 13 residues. As DNA, the CDR3 is TGTGCCATCGGGGGACAGGGGGCCGAAAAACTGTTTTTT. Protein: CAIGGQGAEKLFF.

This chain links TRBV6-2 or TRBV6-3 with TRBJ2-7; tentatively, D is TRBD1 (6 bases). This CDR3 has 13 amino acids. Trimming pared 10 bases from V and 3 bases from J, leaving 16 bases between. Germline assignment: CDR1 MNHEY and CDR2 SVGEGT. CDR3 nucleotide sequence: TGTGCCACCCGGACAGTGAGGGACTACGAGCAGTACTTC. It encodes CATRTVRDYEQYF.

This clonotype has a handful of counts. The rearrangement uses TRBV11-2 and TRBJ2-7; D not resolved. Germline loops: CDR1 SGHAT, CDR2 FQNNGV. V lost 4 bases and J lost 3, with 13 bases in between. This CDR3 contains 14 residues. The CDR3 sequence: CASSSHWQNYEQYF. The DNA of the CDR3 is TGTGCCAGCAGCTCACATTGGCAGAACTACGAGCAGTACTTC.

This chain uses TRBV6-1 with TRBJ2-1; no definite D call. The ends were cut back, 5 bases at V and 5 bases at J, with 13 bases in the middle. This CDR3 has 14 residues. Germline V lookup: CDR1 MNHNS, CDR2 SASEGT. CDR3 DNA sequence: TGTGCCAGCAGTAGATTGAACAGAAACAATGAGCAGTTCTTC. Protein sequence: CASSRLNRNNEQFF.

The rearrangement links TRBV2 to TRBJ2-5; TRBD2 matches at 11 bases. Germline CDR1 reads SNHLY; CDR2 reads FYNNEI. V dropped 6 bases and J dropped 1; count of bases not matched to a gene: 13. The CDR3 is 18 amino acids. CDR3 sequence reads: CASRTLAGGPTSQETQYF. Written as DNA, the CDR3 is TGTGCCAGCAGGACGCTAGCGGGGGGACCCACTAGCCAAGAGACCCAGTACTTC. Drawing the rest from reference TRBV2 and TRBJ2-5, the complete variable domain is EPEVTQTPSHQVTQMGQEVILRCVPISNHLYFYWYRQILGQKVEFLVSFYNNEISEKSEIFDDQFSVERPDGSNFTLKIRSTKLEDSAMYFCASRTLAGGPTSQETQYFGPGTRLLVL.

The chain's CDR3 is CASRAQRGNNEQFF. CDR3 nucleotides: TGCGCCAGCAGGGCCCAGAGAGGGAACAATGAGCAGTTCTTC. This sequence joins TRBV5-1 and TRBJ2-1, with TRBD2 as a possible D gene (5 bases). The CDR3 sequence is 14 residues long. Germline V gene sequence: CDR1 SGHRS, CDR2 YFSETQ. V lost 5 bases and J 5 bases, leaving 14 bases between the germline ends.

This clonotype was seen many times. The CDR3 is CASSLRDSPEAFF. CDR3 DNA: TGTGCCAGCAGCCTCCGGGACAGTCCTGAAGCTTTCTTT. The rearrangement joins TRBV7-2 to TRBJ1-1; the match to TRBD1 covers 7 bases. The trim removed 5 bases at V and 6 bases at J, leaving 6 bases unmatched. The germline V gene has CDR1 SGHTA and CDR2 FQGNSA. The CDR3 covers 13 residues.

The chain has TRBV20-1 and TRBJ2-7; TRBD1 agrees at 7 bases. The ends lost 5 bases at V and 2 bases at J; junction bases unmatched: 3. Germline V gene lookup returns CDR1 DFQATT and CDR2 SNEGSKA (reference sequence). CDR3 length: 12 residues. The CDR3 nucleotides are TGCAGTGCTCCTGGGACAGCCTACGAGCAGTACTTC. Amino acid sequence: CSAPGTAYEQYF.

The DNA of the CDR3 is TGTGCCAGCAGCTCGGACAAGGGCACTGAAGCTTTCTTT. This translates into CASSSDKGTEAFF. V usage is TRBV11-2 and J usage is TRBJ1-1, with a weak D call TRBD1 (5 bases). V was clipped by 4 bases and J by 4 bases, with 10 bases between them. This CDR3 spans 13 amino acids. Germline V gene data show CDR1 as SGHAT and CDR2 as FQNNGV.

This chain links TRBV5-1 with TRBJ2-5, with unresolved D. The CDR3 is made up of 12 amino acids. CDR1 is SGHRS and CDR2 is YFSETQ in the germline V gene. Trimming shortened V by 4 bases and J by 5 bases, and 9 bases separated the two germline ends. The CDR3 DNA follows: TGCGCCAGCAGCAGCACTCCCGAGACCCAGTACTTC. Translation: CASSSTPETQYF.

This rearrangement joins TRBV5-5 to TRBJ2-1; tentatively, D is TRBD2 (6 bases). V lost 4 bases and J lost 9, with 20 bases in between. The CDR3 spans 15 residues. Germline assignment: CDR1 SGHKS and CDR2 YYEKEE (reference sequence). The DNA for the CDR3 is TGTGCCAGCAGCCTCCGGGCTGGAGGGAGTGGTGAGCAGTTCTTC. This sequence encodes CASSLRAGGSGEQFF.

The chain combines TRBV7-2 with TRBJ2-3, with TRBD2 as a possible D gene (5 bases). This CDR3 has 14 residues. CDR1 and CDR2 from the germline V gene are SGHTA and FQGNSA. V lost 5 bases and J lost 3, with 12 bases in between. The CDR3 bases are TGTGCCAGCAGCCAGCGCGGGCCTACAGATACGCAGTATTTT. Its translation is CASSQRGPTDTQYF. Full variable domain (remainder filled in from reference TRBV7-2 and TRBJ2-3): GAGVSQSPSNKVTEKGKDVELRCDPISGHTALYWYRQSLGQGLEFLIYFQGNSAPDKSGLPSDRFSAERTGGSVSTLTIQRTQQEDSAVYLCASSQRGPTDTQYFGPGTRLTVL.

The rearrangement links TRBV20-1 to TRBJ2-5; 9 bases match TRBD2. The length of the CDR3 is 15 residues. Germline CDR1 reads DFQATT; CDR2 reads SNEGSKA (reference sequence). With V trimmed by 3 bases and J by 5 bases, 10 bases remained unmatched. CDR3 region: CSARGGAGGGETQYF. For the CDR3, the DNA is TGCAGTGCTAGGGGGGGAGCGGGAGGTGGGGAGACCCAGTACTTC.

The chain uses TRBV5-1 and TRBJ1-1; D call uncertain. V shed 5 bases and J shed 0 bases, with 14 bases lying between them. Per germline, CDR1 SGHRS and CDR2 YFSETQ. The CDR3 length is 15 residues. CDR3 loop: CASSPGSTMNTEAFF. The CDR3 DNA reads as TGCGCCAGCAGTCCGGGATCGACGATGAACACTGAAGCTTTCTTT.

This clonotype showed up many times. The CDR3 loop is CASSTRASGRSSYEQYF. The CDR3 DNA is TGTGCCAGCAGCACGCGGGCTAGCGGGAGAAGCTCCTACGAGCAGTACTTC. The chain combines TRBV7-9 with TRBJ2-7; 10 nucleotides agree with TRBD2. V was clipped by 5 bases and J by 0 bases; unmatched bases: 10. CDR3 size: 17 residues. Per germline, CDR1 SEHNR and CDR2 FQNEAQ (reference sequence).

This clonotype came up many times. The V and J genes are TRBV5-1 and TRBJ2-5; no reliable D call. V was pared by 3 bases and J by 4 bases, with 10 bases between. The CDR3 sequence is 13 residues long. The V gene's germline CDR1 is SGHRS and CDR2 YFSETQ. The CDR3 nucleotides read TGCGCCAGCAGCTCTGGGGTATTAGAGACCCAGTACTTC. This translates into CASSSGVLETQYF.